This passage covers 18 T cell receptor beta chains from one sample sequenced in a study of T cell responses to AZD1222 COVID-19 vaccine. Profiled with immunoSEQ multiplex PCR; TCRdb holds only in-frame clones, not every one. Of about 180,000 clones listed, 80% to 95% are singletons. Sequences were derived from peripheral blood, sampled 28 days after the second AZD1222 dose. The source of these receptors is an adult who received the AZD1222 COVID-19 vaccine.

This sequence joins TRBV29-1 and TRBJ2-1; 9 bases line up with TRBD1. CDR3 length: 15 residues. Germline loops: CDR1 SQVTM, CDR2 ANQGSEA. The junction had 16 bases not matched to a gene; V was cut back by 5 bases and J by 11 bases. DNA of the CDR3: TGCAGCGTTAAAAAGACAGGGGGAGACGTGGTCAAGCAGTTCTTC. Protein sequence: CSVKKTGGDVVKQFF.

This chain uses TRBV7-6 with TRBJ2-7; 12 bases line up with TRBD2. Per the germline V gene, CDR1 is SGHVS and CDR2 is FNYEAQ. The CDR3 spans 16 residues. The trim removed 5 bases at V and 2 bases at J, leaving 7 bases unmatched. The CDR3: CASSPRLAGEAYEQYF. In DNA, the CDR3 is TGTGCCAGCAGCCCGCGACTAGCGGGAGAGGCCTACGAGCAGTACTTC.

This clone has a single count. The rearrangement joins TRBV2 to TRBJ2-7; 8 nucleotides line up with TRBD1. CDR3 length: 14 amino acids. The germline CDR1 and CDR2 sequences are SNHLY and FYNNEI. The V gene end was trimmed by 7 bases and the J gene end by 4 bases; junction bases not matched to a gene: 9. CDR3 protein: CASKTKRQGYEQYF. The CDR3 DNA is TGTGCCAGCAAGACCAAGCGACAGGGGTACGAGCAGTACTTC.

The rearrangement joins TRBV7-9 to TRBJ1-5; 7 nucleotides agree with TRBD1. The CDR3 loop spans 12 amino acids. V was pared by 5 bases and J by 12 bases, with 7 bases of the junction left unmatched. The V gene's germline CDR1 is SEHNR and CDR2 FQNEAQ (reference sequence). In nucleotides, the CDR3 is TGTGCCAGCAGCCCGCCGACAGGGAGCCAGCATTTT. Translation gives CASSPPTGSQHF.

The chain joins TRBV4-2 to TRBJ2-3; D uncertain. Between the trimmed V and J ends, which lost 0 bases and 1 base, there was a span of 8 bases. The CDR3 extends over 15 amino acids. Germline V gives CDR1 LGHNA, CDR2 YNFKEQ. The CDR3 protein is CASSQDLAGTDTQYF. The CDR3 DNA sequence: TGTGCCAGCAGCCAAGATCTGGCGGGCACAGATACGCAGTATTTT.

The V and J genes are TRBV29-1 and TRBJ1-6, with D hard to call. This CDR3 contains 12 residues. Germline assignment: CDR1 SQVTM and CDR2 ANQGSEA. V lost 4 bases and J lost 10, with 11 bases in between. In nucleotides, the CDR3 is TGCAGCGTTGGAGGGTCTGGGTCACCCCTCCACTTT. Protein product: CSVGGSGSPLHF.

The chain employs TRBV5-1 and TRBJ1-5; D is ambiguous. The germline V gene encodes CDR1 SGHRS and CDR2 YFSETQ. V lost 0 bases and J lost 0, with 4 bases in between. CDR3 length equals 14 residues. The CDR3 reads CASSLDVSNQPQHF. The CDR3 bases are TGCGCCAGCAGCTTGGACGTTAGCAATCAGCCCCAGCATTTT. Complete variable domain (other parts from reference TRBV5-1 and TRBJ1-5): KAGVTQTPRYLIKTRGQQVTLSCSPISGHRSVSWYQQTPGQGLQFLFEYFSETQRNKGNFPGRFSGRQFSNSRSEMNVSTLELGDSALYLCASSLDVSNQPQHFGDGTRLSIL.

The chain recombines TRBV29-1 with TRBJ2-3; 8 positions agree with TRBD2. Germline V gene data show CDR1 as SQVTM and CDR2 as ANQGSEA. After removal of 4 bases from V and 1 base from J, the junction contained 4 bases not matched to a gene. The CDR3 is made up of 14 amino acids. The CDR3 reads CSVVAGGGTDTQYF. In nucleotides, the CDR3 is TGCAGCGTTGTTGCGGGAGGCGGCACAGATACGCAGTATTTT.

The rearrangement joins TRBV15 to TRBJ1-2; tentative D call: TRBD1 (5 bases). The CDR3 sequence is 15 residues long. Trimming removed 0 bases from V and 7 bases from J, with 15 bases in between. Germline V lookup: CDR1 LNHNV, CDR2 YYDKDF (reference sequence). CDR3 sequence (DNA): TGTGCCACCAGCAGAGATCTTACAGGATTGGGTGGCTACACCTTC. This gives the protein CATSRDLTGLGGYTF.

This chain joins TRBV27 and TRBJ2-7; the D gene is possibly TRBD1 (5 bases). The CDR3 runs to 14 residues. The ends were cut back, 0 bases at V and 6 bases at J, with 12 bases in the middle. Germline V gene sequence: CDR1 MNHEY, CDR2 SMNVEV (reference sequence). The CDR3: CASSLSTAPSEQYF. CDR3 nucleotide sequence: TGTGCCAGCAGTTTATCGACAGCCCCGTCCGAGCAGTACTTC.

This rearrangement joins TRBV18 to TRBJ2-7; D possibly corresponds to TRBD1 (5 bases). Trimming took off 0 bases at V and 0 bases at J, with 9 bases between the two ends. Germline V gene data show CDR1 as KGHSH and CDR2 as LQKENI. This CDR3 contains 15 residues. CDR3 DNA: TGTGCCAGCTCACCACCGGGGCCCTTCTCCTACGAGCAGTACTTC. It is translated as CASSPPGPFSYEQYF.

The J gene is TRBJ2-2, the V gene TRBV7-6; TRBD2 aligns across 7 bases. The V gene end was trimmed by 3 bases and the J gene end by 1 base; junction bases not matched to a gene: 2. CDR1 is SGHVS and CDR2 is FNYEAQ in the germline V gene. The CDR3 has 15 amino acids. CDR3 protein: CASSLSGVNTGELFF. The CDR3 DNA reads as TGTGCCAGCAGCTTGAGCGGGGTGAACACCGGGGAGCTGTTTTTT.

The chain joins TRBV19 to TRBJ2-7, with 11 nucleotides matching TRBD1. V was clipped by 5 bases and J by 5 bases; unmatched bases: 11. Germline-derived CDR1 and CDR2 are LNHDA and SQIVND (reference sequence). The CDR3 length is 16 residues. The CDR3 here is CASSALTGTGGDEQYF. The CDR3 DNA reads TGTGCCAGTAGTGCACTGACCGGGACAGGGGGAGACGAGCAGTACTTC. The full variable domain, with the rest looked up from reference TRBV19 and TRBJ2-7, is DGGITQSPKYLFRKEGQNVTLSCEQNLNHDAMYWYRQDPGQGLRLIYYSQIVNDFQKGDIAEGYSVSREKKESFPLTVTSAQKNPTAFYLCASSALTGTGGDEQYFGPGTRLTVT.

The chain recombines TRBV5-4 with TRBJ1-6; 8 bases fit TRBD1. The J segment lost 7 bases and the V segment lost 2 bases, leaving 5 bases of the junction unmatched. The CDR3 loop spans 15 amino acids. Germline CDR1 SGHNT, CDR2 YYREEE (reference sequence). The DNA for the CDR3 is TGTGCCAGCAGCTTCAGACAGGGGCCCAATTCACCCCTCCACTTT. Protein sequence: CASSFRQGPNSPLHF.

J is TRBJ1-4 and V is TRBV5-5; D is unresolved. Germline CDR1 is SGHKS and CDR2 is YYEKEE (reference sequence). The length of the CDR3 is 14 residues. V was clipped by 4 bases and J by 8 bases, with 15 bases between them. The CDR3 region is CASSLAIPGEKLFF. The CDR3 nucleotides are TGTGCCAGCAGCCTAGCGATCCCGGGAGAAAAACTGTTTTTT.

J is TRBJ2-3 and V is TRBV7-8, with a possible D match to TRBD1 (5 bases). Per the germline V gene, CDR1 is SGHVS and CDR2 is FQNEAQ. Trimming left V 5 bases short and J 0 bases short, with 15 bases between. The CDR3 runs 16 residues. The CDR3 spells CASSLRWTTSTDTQYF. In DNA form, the CDR3 reads TGTGCCAGCAGCCTTAGGTGGACAACTAGCACAGATACGCAGTATTTT.

The chain couples TRBV4-3 to TRBJ1-4; 11 nucleotides agree with TRBD1. The CDR3 is 16 amino acids. Germline V gene sequence: CDR1 LGHNA, CDR2 YSLEER. The ends lost 5 bases at V and 14 bases at J; junction bases unmatched: 16. In DNA, the CDR3 is TGCGCCAGCAGCAATGGGCCCGGGACAGGGGGTATTAGGCTGTTTTTT. This encodes CASSNGPGTGGIRLFF.

The chain joins TRBV5-4 to TRBJ2-7, with 8 positions matching TRBD2. The V gene end was trimmed by 0 bases and the J gene end by 3 bases; junction bases not matched to a gene: 8. This CDR3 region has 16 residues. Germline V gene sequence: CDR1 SGHNT, CDR2 YYREEE (reference sequence). The CDR3 DNA reads TGTGCCAGCAGCTTGGGAGGGGGACTAGAGTTCTACGAGCAGTACTTC. Translation gives CASSLGGGLEFYEQYF.